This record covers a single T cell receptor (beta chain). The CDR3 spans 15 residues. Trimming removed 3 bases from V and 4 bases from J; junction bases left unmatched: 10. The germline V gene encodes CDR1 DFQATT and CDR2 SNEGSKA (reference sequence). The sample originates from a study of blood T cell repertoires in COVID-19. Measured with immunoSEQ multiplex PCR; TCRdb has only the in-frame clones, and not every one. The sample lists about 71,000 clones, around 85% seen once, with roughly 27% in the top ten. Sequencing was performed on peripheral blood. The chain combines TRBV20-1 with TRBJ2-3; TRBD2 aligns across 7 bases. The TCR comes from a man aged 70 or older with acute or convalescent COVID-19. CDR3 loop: CSASGTGGLADTQYF. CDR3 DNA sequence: TGCAGTGCTAGTGGGACGGGAGGTTTAGCAGATACGCAGTATTTT.